This TCR beta chain was identified in a study of control samples from healthy donors and cancer patients. The CDR3 totals 12 residues. Germline V gene data show CDR1 as MGHRA and CDR2 as YSYEKL. Deletions cut 2 bases from V and 9 bases from J, with 10 bases between. Clones were read by immunoSEQ multiplex PCR, and TCRdb kept only the in-frame ones, dropping some. The top ten clones hold over 15% of a sample with around 82,000 clones, around 87% of them seen once. The rearrangement joins TRBV4-1 to TRBJ1-2, with D unresolved. The sample taken for sequencing was blood. This receptor was identified in a man aged 45-60 years in good health. CDR3 nucleotides: TGCGCCAGCAGCCAACCCTACTCTAGCTACACCTTC. Translation: CASSQPYSSYTF.